The next 5 T cell receptor beta chains were all read from a single sample in a study of CD8 T cells in Susac syndrome (dated by TCRdb to between 2018 and 2021). Libraries were prepared through the immunoSEQ multiplex PCR assay. RNA was extracted with the RNeasy kit and about 0.5 to 1 ug was reverse transcribed using random hexamers. TCRdb redid the processing of the public reads, applying fastp at Q25 and MiXCR, and retained in-frame beta chains. Rows are unified per CDR3 protein, each entry keeping the most common DNA and genes. The sample table holds 200,000 to 300,000 distinct CDR3 sequences, of which 90% to 96% were seen once. The ten top clones hold around 0.093% of the sample. Sequencing input: CD4+ T cells from PBMCs. The origin of the receptors is a human donor with Susac syndrome.

The chain combines TRBV5-1 with TRBJ2-5; no firm D call. The CDR3 length is 12 residues. Deletions cut 5 bases from V and 0 bases from J, with 5 bases between. Germline CDR1 and CDR2: SGHRS and YFSETQ. Here the CDR3 reads CASREYQETQYF. In nucleotides, the CDR3 is TGCGCCAGCAGGGAGTACCAAGAGACCCAGTACTTC.

This clonotype showed up just once. The gene calls are TRBV23-1 and TRBJ2-6; TRBD1 might be the D (6 bases). TRBV23-1 is classed as an ORF, of uncertain function. The CDR3 is made up of 16 amino acids. V was clipped by 7 bases and J by 4 bases, with 17 bases between them. CDR3 in amino acids: CASTILPGAGANVLTF. Here the CDR3 DNA reads TGCGCCAGCACCATCTTGCCAGGGGCCGGGGCCAACGTCCTGACTTTC.

The CDR3 loop reads CSAISPGTYEQYF. The CDR3 DNA reads as TGCAGTGCTATAAGTCCTGGGACCTACGAGCAGTACTTC. This chain joins TRBV20-1 and TRBJ2-7, with D unclear. CDR3 size: 13 residues. The germline V gene encodes CDR1 DFQATT and CDR2 SNEGSKA (reference sequence). The V gene lost 4 bases and the J gene lost 2 bases, with 12 bases spanning the gap.

The chain is built from TRBV20-1 and TRBJ2-7, with D perhaps being TRBD1 or TRBD2 (5 bases each). V was cut by 3 bases and J by 8 bases, with 17 bases left in between. The CDR3 loop spans 13 amino acids. Germline V gives CDR1 DFQATT, CDR2 SNEGSKA (reference sequence). DNA of the CDR3: TGCAGTGCTAGTGCTAGCAGGGCTGTGCAGCAGTACTTC. This gives the protein CSASASRAVQQYF.

V usage is TRBV29-1 and J usage is TRBJ1-2; TRBD1 might be the D (5 bases). Trimming left V 7 bases short and J 7 bases short, with 13 bases between. The V gene's germline CDR1 is SQVTM and CDR2 ANQGSEA. This CDR3 has 11 residues. The CDR3 DNA is TGCAGCGACCGACAGTCTCTTGGCTACACCTTC. Translation: CSDRQSLGYTF.